This record covers a single TCR beta chain. At the DNA level, this CDR3 is encoded by other sequences in the same sample as well. The entry originates in a study of CD8+ T cells in alopecia areata. The ends lost 4 bases at V and 1 base at J; junction bases unmatched: 1. Germline V lookup: CDR1 SQVTM, CDR2 ANQGSEA. This CDR3 region has 13 residues. Treatment described: oral pan-JAK inhibitor, 5-10 mg twice daily. Investigators isolated RNA and reverse transcribed it into cDNA to act as the sequencing template. Sequencing used immunoSEQ multiplex PCR; TCRdb keeps in-frame clones, though not all of them. Of 210,000 or so clones listed, more than 60% are singletons.

V is TRBV29-1 and J is TRBJ1-5; 7 positions agree with TRBD1. This specimen consisted of CD4+ T cells sorted from blood, obtained at week 44, from a patient treated with tofacitinib. This clonotype was obtained from a human donor with alopecia areata. The CDR3 nucleotides read TGCAGCGTTGGGGACAGCAGCAATCAGCCCCAGCATTTT. Amino acids: CSVGDSSNQPQHF.